The T cell receptor (beta chain) under discussion was sequenced for a study of shared clonotypes between healthy human individuals. Background on the study: Plates per donor: three CD4 naive, three CD4 memory, two CD8 naive, one CD8 memory.

Selected positively for CCR7 and CD45RO-negative, naive CD8 cells excluded terminally differentiated effector memory CD45RA+ cells. In regard to this clone: Its specificity is not known.

Study-wide findings and caveats: Some naive CD4 clonotypes, around 4.7%, turned up in common across a handful of donors.

Deep-level settings were used for running the assay. For every subset, genomic DNA was evenly distributed across several immunoSEQ plates. Profiling relied on immunoSEQ multiplex PCR, and the TCRdb table lists in-frame clones only, not all of them. The sample carries some 1,900,000 clones, about 95% recorded once. The clonotype comes from a man between 18 and 35 years old in good health. Sequences were obtained from naive CD8+ T cells sorted from blood.

For the CDR3, the DNA is TGTGCCAGCAGTTCCGACAGGGGGCCTGAGACCCAGTACTTC. This sequence encodes CASSSDRGPETQYF. The chain has TRBV2 and TRBJ2-5; 10 nucleotides line up with TRBD1. Germline lookup yields CDR1 SNHLY and CDR2 FYNNEI. The junction had 5 bases not matched to a gene; V was cut back by 5 bases and J by 5 bases. The CDR3 covers 14 residues.